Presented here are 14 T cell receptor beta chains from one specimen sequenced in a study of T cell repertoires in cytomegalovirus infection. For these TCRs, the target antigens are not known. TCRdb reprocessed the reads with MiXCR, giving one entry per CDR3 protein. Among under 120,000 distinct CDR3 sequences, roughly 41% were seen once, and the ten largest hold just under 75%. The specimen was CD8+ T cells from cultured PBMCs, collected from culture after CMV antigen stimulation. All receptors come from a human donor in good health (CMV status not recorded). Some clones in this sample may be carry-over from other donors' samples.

For the CDR3, the DNA is TGTGCCAGCAGCATCCGCCCGCTCTACGAGCAGTACTTC. Translated, it gives CASSIRPLYEQYF. V and J are TRBV7-8 and TRBJ2-7, with D unclear. Trimming left V 5 bases short and J 3 bases short, with 11 bases between. Germline V CDR1 and CDR2: SGHVS, FQNEAQ. This CDR3 spans 13 amino acids. Full variable domain (outside the CDR3, taken from reference TRBV7-8 and TRBJ2-7): GAGVSQSPRYKVAKRGQDVALRCDPISGHVSLFWYQQALGQGPEFLTYFQNEAQLDKSGLPSDRFFAERPEGSVSTLKIQRTQQEDSAVYLCASSIRPLYEQYFGPGTRLTVT.

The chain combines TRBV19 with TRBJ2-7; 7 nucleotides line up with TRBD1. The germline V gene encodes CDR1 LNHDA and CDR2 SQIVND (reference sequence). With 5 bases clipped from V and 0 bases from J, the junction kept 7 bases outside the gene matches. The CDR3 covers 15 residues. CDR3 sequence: CASSQRDSSSYEQYF. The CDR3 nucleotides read TGTGCCAGTAGTCAACGGGACAGTAGCTCCTACGAGCAGTACTTC.

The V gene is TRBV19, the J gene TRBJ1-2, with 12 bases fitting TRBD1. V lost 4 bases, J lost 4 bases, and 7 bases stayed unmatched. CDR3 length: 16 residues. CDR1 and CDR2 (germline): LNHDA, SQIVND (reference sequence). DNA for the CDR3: TGTGCCAGTAGTACGGGACAGGGGGCGCAGGGCTATGGCTACACCTTC. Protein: CASSTGQGAQGYGYTF.

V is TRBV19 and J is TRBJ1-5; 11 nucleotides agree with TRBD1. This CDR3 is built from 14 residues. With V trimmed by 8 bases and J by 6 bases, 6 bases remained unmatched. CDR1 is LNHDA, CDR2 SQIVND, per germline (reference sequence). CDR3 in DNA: TGTGCCAGTGGGACAGGGGGTCAAGTTCAGCCCCAGCATTTT. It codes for CASGTGGQVQPQHF.

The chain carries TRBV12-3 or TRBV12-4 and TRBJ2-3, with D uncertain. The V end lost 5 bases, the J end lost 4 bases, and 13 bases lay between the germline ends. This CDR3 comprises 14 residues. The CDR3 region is CASSPALGADTQYF. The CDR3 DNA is TGTGCCAGCAGTCCCGCCTTAGGAGCAGATACGCAGTATTTT.

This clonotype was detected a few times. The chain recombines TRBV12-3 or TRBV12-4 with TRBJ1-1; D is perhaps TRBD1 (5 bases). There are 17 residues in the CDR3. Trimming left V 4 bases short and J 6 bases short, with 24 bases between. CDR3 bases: TGTGCCAGCAGTTCTGAAGGGGCTGAAGGTGTTTTCGCTGAAGCTTTCTTT. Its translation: CASSSEGAEGVFAEAFF.

The CDR3: CASSTNMNTEAFF. The CDR3 DNA sequence: TGTGCCAGTAGTACCAACATGAACACTGAAGCTTTCTTT. The chain joins TRBV19 to TRBJ1-1; D not resolved. There are 13 residues in the CDR3. Germline CDR1 and CDR2: LNHDA and SQIVND (reference sequence). V was trimmed by 4 bases and J by 0 bases, leaving 6 bases between them. The full variable domain, its missing parts supplied by reference TRBV19 and TRBJ1-1, is DGGITQSPKYLFRKEGQNVTLSCEQNLNHDAMYWYRQDPGQGLRLIYYSQIVNDFQKGDIAEGYSVSREKKESFPLTVTSAQKNPTAFYLCASSTNMNTEAFFGQGTRLTVV.

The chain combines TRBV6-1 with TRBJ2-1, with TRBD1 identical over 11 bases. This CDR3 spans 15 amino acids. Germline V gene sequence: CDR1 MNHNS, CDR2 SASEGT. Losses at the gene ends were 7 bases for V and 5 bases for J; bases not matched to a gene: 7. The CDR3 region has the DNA TGTGCCAGCAATCCTCCGGGACAGGGGGACAATGAGCAGTTCTTC. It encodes CASNPPGQGDNEQFF.

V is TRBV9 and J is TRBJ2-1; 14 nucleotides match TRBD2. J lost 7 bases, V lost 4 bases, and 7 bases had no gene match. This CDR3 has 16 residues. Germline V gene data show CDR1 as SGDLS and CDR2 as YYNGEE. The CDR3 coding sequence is TGTGCCAGCAGCACGACTAGCGGGGGGGCCCGAAATGAGCAGTTCTTC. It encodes CASSTTSGGARNEQFF.

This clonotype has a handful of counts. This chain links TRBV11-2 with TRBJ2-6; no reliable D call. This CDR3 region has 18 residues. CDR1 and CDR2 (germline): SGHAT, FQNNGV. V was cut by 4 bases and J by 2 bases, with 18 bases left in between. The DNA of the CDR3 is TGTGCCAGCAGCTCCCCGACGACGAGAAGTCCTGGGGCCAACGTCCTGACTTTC. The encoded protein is CASSSPTTRSPGANVLTF. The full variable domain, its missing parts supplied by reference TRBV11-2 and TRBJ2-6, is EAGVAQSPRYKIIEKRQSVAFWCNPISGHATLYWYQQILGQGPKLLIQFQNNGVVDDSQLPKDRFSAERLKGVDSTLKIQPAKLEDSAVYLCASSSPTTRSPGANVLTFGAGSRLTVL.

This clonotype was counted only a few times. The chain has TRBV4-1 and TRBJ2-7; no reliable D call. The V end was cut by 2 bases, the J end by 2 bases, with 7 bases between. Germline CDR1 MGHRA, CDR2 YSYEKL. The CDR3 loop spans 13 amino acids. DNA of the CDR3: TGCGCCAGCAGCCAACTCCTTACCTACGAGCAGTACTTC. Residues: CASSQLLTYEQYF.

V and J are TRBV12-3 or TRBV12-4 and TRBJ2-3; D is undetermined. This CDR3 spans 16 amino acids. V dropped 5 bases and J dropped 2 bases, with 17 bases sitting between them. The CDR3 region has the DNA TGTGCCAGCAGTCGACTGCTCGTAGCACTCACAGATACGCAGTATTTT. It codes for CASSRLLVALTDTQYF.

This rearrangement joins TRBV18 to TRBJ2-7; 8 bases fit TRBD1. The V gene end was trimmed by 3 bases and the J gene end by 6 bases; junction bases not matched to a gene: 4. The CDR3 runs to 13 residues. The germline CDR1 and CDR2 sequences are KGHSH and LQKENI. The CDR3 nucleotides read TGTGCCAGCTCACCCGGACAGGGAATCGAGCAGTACTTC. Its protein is CASSPGQGIEQYF. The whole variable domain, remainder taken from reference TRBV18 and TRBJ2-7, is NAGVMQNPRHLVRRRGQEARLRCSPMKGHSHVYWYRQLPEEGLKFMVYLQKENIIDESGMPKERFSAEFPKEGPSILRIQQVVRGDSAAYFCASSPGQGIEQYFGPGTRLTVT.

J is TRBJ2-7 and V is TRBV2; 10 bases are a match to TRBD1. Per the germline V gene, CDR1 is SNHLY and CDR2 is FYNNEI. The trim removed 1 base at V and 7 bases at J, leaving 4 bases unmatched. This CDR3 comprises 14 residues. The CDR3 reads CASSEGTGGIEQYF. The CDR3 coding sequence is TGTGCCAGCAGTGAAGGGACAGGGGGGATTGAGCAGTACTTC.